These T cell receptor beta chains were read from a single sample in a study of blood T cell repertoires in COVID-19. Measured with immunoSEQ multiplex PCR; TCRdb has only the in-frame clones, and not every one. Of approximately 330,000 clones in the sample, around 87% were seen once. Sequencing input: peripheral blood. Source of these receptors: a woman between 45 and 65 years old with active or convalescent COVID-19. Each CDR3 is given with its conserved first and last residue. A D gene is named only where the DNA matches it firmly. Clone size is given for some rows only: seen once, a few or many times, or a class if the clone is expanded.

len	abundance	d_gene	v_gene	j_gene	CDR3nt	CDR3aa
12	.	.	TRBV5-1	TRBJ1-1	TGCGCCAGCAGCCTGAGAAAGTACGAAGCTTTCTTT	CASSLRKYEAFF
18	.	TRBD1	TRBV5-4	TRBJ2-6	TGTGCCAGCAGCTTGCAGGGGCAGGGGGTAGTTGGGGCCAACGTCCTGACTTTC	CASSLQGQGVVGANVLTF
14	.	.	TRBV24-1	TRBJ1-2	TGTGCCACCAGTGATTTGAGTCAGTCCTATGGCTACACCTTC	CATSDLSQSYGYTF
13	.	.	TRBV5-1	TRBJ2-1	TGCGCCAGCAGCCTCGACACCTTGAATGAGCAGTTCTTC	CASSLDTLNEQFF
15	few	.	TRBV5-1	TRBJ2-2	TGCGCCAGCAGCTTGGACATCGGGGTTCCCGGGGAGCTGTTTTTT	CASSLDIGVPGELFF
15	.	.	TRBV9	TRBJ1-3	TGTGCCAGCAGCGTAGGGCAGGGGATGCGAAACACCATATATTTT	CASSVGQGMRNTIYF
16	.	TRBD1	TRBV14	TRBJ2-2	TGTGCCAGCAGCCAAGACAGAGGACAGGGCACCGGGGAGCTGTTTTTT	CASSQDRGQGTGELFF
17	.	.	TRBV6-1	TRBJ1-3	TGTGCCAGCAGTGAAAGTGGGGCGATCAGGGGCGGAAACACCATATATTTT	CASSESGAIRGGNTIYF
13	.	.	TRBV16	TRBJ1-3	TGTGCCAGCAGCTCACATCTTGGAAACACCATATATTTT	CASSSHLGNTIYF
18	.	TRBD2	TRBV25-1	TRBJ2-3	TGTGCCAGCAGTGATTGGGCGGCGGGAGGGCCTTTGGCCGATACGCAGTATTTT	CASSDWAAGGPLADTQYF
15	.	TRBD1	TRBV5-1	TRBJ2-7	TGCGCCAGCAGCTCCTCCGGGACAGAGTTCTACGAGCAGTACTTC	CASSSSGTEFYEQYF
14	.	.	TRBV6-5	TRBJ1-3	TGTGCCAGCAGGCGGGGTAGCTCTGGAAACACCATATATTTT	CASRRGSSGNTIYF
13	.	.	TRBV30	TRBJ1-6	TGTGCCTGGAGTGCCTCCCGTGATTCACCCCTCCACTTT	CAWSASRDSPLHF
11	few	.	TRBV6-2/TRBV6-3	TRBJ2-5	TGTGCCAGCAGTCTCCAAGAGACCCAGTACTTC	CASSLQETQYF
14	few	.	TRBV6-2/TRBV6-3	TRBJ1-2	TGTGCCAGCAGTTCCTCCCGGGGAGGCTATGGCTACACCTTC	CASSSSRGGYGYTF
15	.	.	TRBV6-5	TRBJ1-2	TGTGCCAGCAGTTACCGAAACAGGGAATGGTACGGCTACACCTTC	CASSYRNREWYGYTF
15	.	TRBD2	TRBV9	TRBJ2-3	TGTGCCAGCAGCGAAGGGACTAGCTCGACGGGTACGCAGTATTTT	CASSEGTSSTGTQYF
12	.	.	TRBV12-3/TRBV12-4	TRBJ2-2	TGTGCCAGCAGTTTCGGGGACGGGGAGCTGTTTTTT	CASSFGDGELFF
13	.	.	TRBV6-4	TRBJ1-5	TGTGCCAGCAGTGAGGGGGGGAATCAGCCCCAGCATTTT	CASSEGGNQPQHF
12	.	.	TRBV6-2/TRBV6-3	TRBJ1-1	TGTGCCAGCAGTTCTACCTGGAGTGAAGCTTTCTTT	CASSSTWSEAFF